This T cell receptor (beta chain) was documented in a study of human T cells and chemical hapten exposure. The study's findings and limits: Relative to control repertoires, expanded TCRs gave rise to significantly more large CDR3 similarity clusters. Each of the donors had alopecia, so their immune responses may not resemble those of healthy people.

The library tagged individual cDNA molecules with unique molecular identifiers. In TCRdb, the RACE reads were re-called with MiXCR into one record per CDR3 protein. The table includes more than 95,000 distinct CDR3 sequences, about 34% detected once. In the case of this clonotype: Its antigen remains unidentified.

Specified time point: patch test 3, about 24 weeks after DPC sensitization. As for treatment: therapeutic diphenylcyclopropenone sensitization with weekly scalp DPC. The starting material was whole blood, obtained in connection with sensitization to the hapten diphenylcyclopropenone (DPC). This TCR derives from a man in his forties with alopecia areata. Some clones in this sample may be carry-over from other donors' samples.

The CDR3 protein is CASSPGTLTGELFF. The CDR3 DNA is TGCGCCAGCTCCCCCGGGACATTAACCGGGGAGCTGTTTTTT. This sequence joins TRBV5-1 and TRBJ2-2; D might be TRBD1 (6 bases). The CDR3 sequence is 14 residues long. V was cut by 7 bases and J by 5 bases, with 15 bases left in between. Germline CDR1 reads SGHRS; CDR2 reads YFSETQ. Based on the CDR3 plus reference TRBV5-1 and TRBJ2-2, the full variable domain is KAGVTQTPRYLIKTRGQQVTLSCSPISGHRSVSWYQQTPGQGLQFLFEYFSETQRNKGNFPGRFSGRQFSNSRSEMNVSTLELGDSALYLCASSPGTLTGELFFGEGSRLTVL.